A selection of T cell receptor beta chains follows, all from one sample in a study of T cells after yellow fever vaccination. TCRdb re-derived calls from the 5' RACE reads in MiXCR, one entry per CDR3 protein. The table records some 240,000 distinct CDR3 sequences, about 3% of them present only once. Sequencing was performed on CD4+ T cells sorted from PBMCs, taken 10 days after the yellow fever booster vaccination. These receptors came from a man aged 18 to 29 who received the YFV17D yellow fever vaccine. The CDR3 runs from the conserved cysteine through the conserved F or W. A D gene is named only where the DNA matches it firmly. The listing skips clone size in some rows; elsewhere it reads once, few, many or a size class.

J | D | size | V | CDR3 | DNA
TRBJ2-5 | - | few | TRBV3-1 | CASSHGARGSETQYF | TGTGCCAGCAGCCATGGTGCCAGGGGATCGGAGACCCAGTACTTC
TRBJ2-5 | - | - | TRBV5-1 | CASSLGGAVETQYF | TGCGCCAGCAGCTTGGGGGGGGCTGTGGAGACCCAGTACTTC
TRBJ2-3 | - | - | TRBV20-1 | CSALSPGGVDTQYF | TGCAGTGCTTTGAGTCCGGGGGGCGTTGATACGCAGTATTTT
TRBJ2-1 | - | - | TRBV6-2/TRBV6-3 | CASSFADYNEQFF | TGTGCCAGCAGTTTCGCTGATTACAATGAGCAGTTCTTC
TRBJ2-1 | - | many | TRBV7-6 | CASSLDRPSSYNEQFF | TGTGCCAGCAGCTTAGACCGCCCGAGCTCCTACAATGAGCAGTTCTTC
TRBJ2-6 | - | many | TRBV27 | CASSLVASGANVLTF | TGTGCCAGCAGTTTAGTTGCTTCTGGGGCCAACGTCCTGACTTTC
TRBJ1-2 | - | many | TRBV7-2 | CASSSNRANYGYTF | TGTGCCAGCAGCTCAAACAGAGCTAACTATGGCTACACCTTC
TRBJ2-2 | - | many | TRBV5-1 | CASSLGQVNTGELFF | TGCGCCAGCAGCTTGGGACAAGTAAACACCGGGGAGCTGTTTTTT
TRBJ2-3 | - | few | TRBV29-1 | CSVLPAGADTQYF | TGCAGCGTTCTCCCCGCCGGGGCAGATACGCAGTATTTT
TRBJ2-3 | - | many | TRBV5-5 | CASSVGAADTDTQYF | TGTGCCAGCAGCGTGGGCGCGGCTGACACAGATACGCAGTATTTT
TRBJ1-1 | - | many | TRBV6-1 | CASRTANTEAFF | TGTGCCAGCAGGACAGCGAACACTGAAGCTTTCTTT
TRBJ2-3 | TRBD2 | many | TRBV3-1 | CASSRRLAGDTQYF | TGTGCCAGCAGCCGAAGACTAGCTGGAGATACGCAGTATTTT
TRBJ2-3 | - | many | TRBV20-1 | CSARYRADTQYF | TGCAGTGCTCGTTACAGGGCGGATACGCAGTATTTT
TRBJ2-2 | - | few | TRBV6-2/TRBV6-3 | CASNRRVPNTGELFF | TGTGCCAGCAATCGCAGGGTTCCGAACACCGGGGAGCTGTTTTTT
TRBJ2-3 | TRBD2 | - | TRBV7-2 | CASRITSGGVPPSDTQYF | TGTGCCAGCAGGATAACTAGCGGGGGGGTGCCCCCGTCAGATACGCAGTATTTT
TRBJ2-3 | TRBD1 | many | TRBV27 | CASSLTPGQGARDTQYF | TGTGCCAGCAGTTTAACCCCGGGACAGGGGGCGCGAGATACGCAGTATTTT
TRBJ1-5 | - | - | TRBV28 | CASGGAGSYAAQHF | TGTGCCAGCGGAGGAGCAGGGTCCTACGCTGCCCAGCATTTT
TRBJ1-1 | - | - | TRBV7-2 | CASGERRNTEAFF | TGTGCCAGCGGAGAGAGACGGAACACTGAAGCTTTCTTT
TRBJ1-2 | - | few | TRBV3-1 | CASSQTSGLIPF | TGTGCCAGCAGCCAAACCAGTGGCCTCATCCCCTTC
TRBJ1-6 | - | many | TRBV5-5 | CASSRTPTADSGVVDISPLHF | TGTGCCAGCAGCAGGACCCCGACCGCGGACAGTGGGGTGGTGGATATCTCACCCCTCCACTTT
TRBJ1-5 | - | few | TRBV19 | CATGISNQPQHF | TGTGCCACGGGCATTAGCAATCAGCCCCAGCATTTT
TRBJ1-5 | - | many | TRBV20-1 | CSARDIAGNQPQHF | TGCAGTGCTAGAGATATTGCTGGCAATCAGCCCCAGCATTTT